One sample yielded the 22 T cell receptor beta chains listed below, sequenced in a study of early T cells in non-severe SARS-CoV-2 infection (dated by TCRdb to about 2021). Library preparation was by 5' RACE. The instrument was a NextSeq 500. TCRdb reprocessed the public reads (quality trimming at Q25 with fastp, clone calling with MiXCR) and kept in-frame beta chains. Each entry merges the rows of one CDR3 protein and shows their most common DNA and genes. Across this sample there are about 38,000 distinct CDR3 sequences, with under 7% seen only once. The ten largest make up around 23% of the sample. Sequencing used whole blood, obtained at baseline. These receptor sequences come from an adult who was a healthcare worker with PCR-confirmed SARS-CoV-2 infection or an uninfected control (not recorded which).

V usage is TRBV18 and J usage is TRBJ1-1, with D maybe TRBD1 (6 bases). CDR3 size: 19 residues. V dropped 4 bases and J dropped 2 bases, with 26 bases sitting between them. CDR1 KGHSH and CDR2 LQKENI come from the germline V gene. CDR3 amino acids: CASSLKTGSSLVPNTEAFF. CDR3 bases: TGTGCCAGCTCACTAAAGACAGGTTCCTCGCTCGTTCCTAACACTGAAGCTTTCTTT.

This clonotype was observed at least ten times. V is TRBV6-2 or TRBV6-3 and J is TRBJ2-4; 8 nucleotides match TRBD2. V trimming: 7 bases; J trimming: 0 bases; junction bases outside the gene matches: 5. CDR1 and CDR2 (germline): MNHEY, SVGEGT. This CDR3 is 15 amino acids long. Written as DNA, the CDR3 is TGTGCCAGCACCGGCGGGGGGTTAGCCAAAAACATTCAGTACTTC. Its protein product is CASTGGGLAKNIQYF.

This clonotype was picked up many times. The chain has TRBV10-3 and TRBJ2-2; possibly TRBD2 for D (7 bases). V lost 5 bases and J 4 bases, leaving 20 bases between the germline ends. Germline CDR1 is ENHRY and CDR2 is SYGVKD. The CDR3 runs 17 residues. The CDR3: CAISRGGAPPSTGELFF. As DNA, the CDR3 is TGTGCCATCAGTCGAGGGGGGGCCCCACCTTCCACCGGGGAGCTGTTTTTT.

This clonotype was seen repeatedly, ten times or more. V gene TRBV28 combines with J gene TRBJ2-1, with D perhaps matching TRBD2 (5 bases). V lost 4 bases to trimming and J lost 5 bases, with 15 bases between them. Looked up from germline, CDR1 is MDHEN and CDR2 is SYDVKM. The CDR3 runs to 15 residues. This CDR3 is CASSYLSWTHNEQFF. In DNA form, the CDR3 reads TGTGCCAGCAGTTATTTATCGTGGACTCACAATGAGCAGTTCTTC.

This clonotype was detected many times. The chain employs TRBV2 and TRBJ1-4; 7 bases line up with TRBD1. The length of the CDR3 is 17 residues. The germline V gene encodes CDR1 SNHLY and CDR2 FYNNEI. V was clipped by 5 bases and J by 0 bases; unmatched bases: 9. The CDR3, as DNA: TGTGCCAGCAGTCTACTACCCACAGGGGCAACTAATGAAAAACTGTTTTTT. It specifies CASSLLPTGATNEKLFF.

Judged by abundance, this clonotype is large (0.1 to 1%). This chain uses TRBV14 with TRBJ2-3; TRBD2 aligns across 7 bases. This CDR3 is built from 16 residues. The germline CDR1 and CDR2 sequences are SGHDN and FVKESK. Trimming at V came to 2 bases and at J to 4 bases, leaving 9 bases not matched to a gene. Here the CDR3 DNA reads TGTGCCAGCAGCCAAAGGTTGCGGGAGCGCTCAGATACGCAGTATTTT. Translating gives CASSQRLRERSDTQYF. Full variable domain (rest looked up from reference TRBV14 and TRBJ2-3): EAGVTQFPSHSVIEKGQTVTLRCDPISGHDNLYWYRRVMGKEIKFLLHFVKESKQDESGMPNNRFLAERTGGTYSTLKVQPAELEDSGVYFCASSQRLRERSDTQYFGPGTRLTVL.

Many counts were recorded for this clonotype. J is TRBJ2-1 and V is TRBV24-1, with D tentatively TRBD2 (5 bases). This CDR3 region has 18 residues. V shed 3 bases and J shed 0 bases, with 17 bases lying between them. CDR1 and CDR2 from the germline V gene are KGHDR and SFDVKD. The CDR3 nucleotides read TGTGCCACCAGTGATATCCGGGGAGTGGCGAGCTCCTACAATGAGCAGTTCTTC. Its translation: CATSDIRGVASSYNEQFF.

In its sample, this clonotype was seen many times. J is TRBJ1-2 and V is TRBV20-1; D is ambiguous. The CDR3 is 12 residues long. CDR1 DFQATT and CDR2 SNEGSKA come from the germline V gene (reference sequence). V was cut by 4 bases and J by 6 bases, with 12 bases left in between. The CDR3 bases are TGCAGTGCTACCCGGACGGACGATGGCTACACCTTC. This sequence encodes CSATRTDDGYTF.

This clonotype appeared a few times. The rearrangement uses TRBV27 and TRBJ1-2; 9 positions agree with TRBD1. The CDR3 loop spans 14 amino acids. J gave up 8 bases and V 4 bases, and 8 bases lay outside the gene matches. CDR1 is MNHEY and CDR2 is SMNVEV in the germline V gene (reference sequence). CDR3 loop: CASSSQDRGGGYTF. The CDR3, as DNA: TGTGCCAGCAGTTCCCAGGACAGGGGAGGAGGCTACACCTTC.

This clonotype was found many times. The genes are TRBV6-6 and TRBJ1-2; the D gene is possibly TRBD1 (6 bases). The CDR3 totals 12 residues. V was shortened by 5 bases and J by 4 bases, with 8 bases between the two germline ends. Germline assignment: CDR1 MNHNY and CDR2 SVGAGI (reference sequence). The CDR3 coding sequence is TGTGCCAGCAGTACAGGGTTCTATGGCTACACCTTC. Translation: CASSTGFYGYTF.

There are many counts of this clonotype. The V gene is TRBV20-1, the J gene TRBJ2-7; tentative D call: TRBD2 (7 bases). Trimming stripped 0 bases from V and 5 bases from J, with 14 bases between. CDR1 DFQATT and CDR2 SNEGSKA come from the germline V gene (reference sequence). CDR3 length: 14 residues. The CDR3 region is CSARDRGGVHEQYF. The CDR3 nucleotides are TGCAGTGCTAGAGATAGGGGGGGTGTCCACGAGCAGTACTTC.

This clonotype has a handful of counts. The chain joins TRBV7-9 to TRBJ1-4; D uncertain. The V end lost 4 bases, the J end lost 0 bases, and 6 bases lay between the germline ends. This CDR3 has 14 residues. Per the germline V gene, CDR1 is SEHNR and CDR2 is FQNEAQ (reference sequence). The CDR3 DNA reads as TGTGCCAGCAGCTGGAAATCAACTAATGAAAAACTGTTTTTT. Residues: CASSWKSTNEKLFF.

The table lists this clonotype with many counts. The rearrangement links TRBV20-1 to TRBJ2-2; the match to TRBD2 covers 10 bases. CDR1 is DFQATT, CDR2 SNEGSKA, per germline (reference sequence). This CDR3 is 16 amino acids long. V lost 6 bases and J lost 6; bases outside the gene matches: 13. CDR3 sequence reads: CSASGGPSGRAGELFF. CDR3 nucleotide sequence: TGCAGTGCGTCGGGGGGACCCAGCGGGAGGGCCGGGGAGCTGTTTTTT.

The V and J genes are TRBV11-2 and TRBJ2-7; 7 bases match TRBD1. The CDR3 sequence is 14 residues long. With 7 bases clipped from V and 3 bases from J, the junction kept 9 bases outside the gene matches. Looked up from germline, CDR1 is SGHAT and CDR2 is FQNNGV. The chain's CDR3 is CASTSGQGVYEQYF. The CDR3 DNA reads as TGTGCCAGCACCTCCGGGCAGGGGGTCTACGAGCAGTACTTC.

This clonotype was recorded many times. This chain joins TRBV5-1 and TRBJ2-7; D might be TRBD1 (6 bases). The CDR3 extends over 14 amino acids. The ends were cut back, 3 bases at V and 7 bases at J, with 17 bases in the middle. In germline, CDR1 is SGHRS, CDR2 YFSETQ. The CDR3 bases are TGCGCCAGCAGCTCCCGGGACACCGCGCGGGAGCAGTACTTC. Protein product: CASSSRDTAREQYF.

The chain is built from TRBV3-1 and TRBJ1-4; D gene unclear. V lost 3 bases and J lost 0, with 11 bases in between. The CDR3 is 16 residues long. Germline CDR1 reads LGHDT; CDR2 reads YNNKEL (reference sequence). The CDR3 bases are TGTGCCAGCAGCCACCATAGGGCTGCAACTAATGAAAAACTGTTTTTT. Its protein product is CASSHHRAATNEKLFF.

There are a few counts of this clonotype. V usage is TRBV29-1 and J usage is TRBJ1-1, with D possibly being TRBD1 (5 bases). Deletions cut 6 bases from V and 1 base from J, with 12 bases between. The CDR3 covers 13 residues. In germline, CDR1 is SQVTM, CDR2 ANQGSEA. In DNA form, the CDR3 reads TGCAGCGTGGGGAACGGGGGGAACACTGAAGCTTTCTTT. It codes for CSVGNGGNTEAFF. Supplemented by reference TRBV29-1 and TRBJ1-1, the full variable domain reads SAVISQKPSRDICQRGTSLTIQCQVDSQVTMMFWYRQQPGQSLTLIATANQGSEATYESGFVIDKFPISRPNLTFSTLTVSNMSPEDSSIYLCSVGNGGNTEAFFGQGTRLTVV.

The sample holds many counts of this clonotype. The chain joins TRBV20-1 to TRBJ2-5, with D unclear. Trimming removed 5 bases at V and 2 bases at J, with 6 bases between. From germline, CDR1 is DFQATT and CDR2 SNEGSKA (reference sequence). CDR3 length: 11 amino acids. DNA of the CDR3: TGCAGTGCTGCGGATCAAGAGACCCAGTACTTC. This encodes CSAADQETQYF.

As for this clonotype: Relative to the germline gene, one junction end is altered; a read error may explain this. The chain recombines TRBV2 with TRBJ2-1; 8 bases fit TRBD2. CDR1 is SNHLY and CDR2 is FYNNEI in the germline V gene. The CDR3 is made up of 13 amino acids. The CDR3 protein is CASSEQVSGSTLF. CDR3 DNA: TGTGCCAGCAGTGAACAAGTAAGCGGGAGCACGCTCTTC.

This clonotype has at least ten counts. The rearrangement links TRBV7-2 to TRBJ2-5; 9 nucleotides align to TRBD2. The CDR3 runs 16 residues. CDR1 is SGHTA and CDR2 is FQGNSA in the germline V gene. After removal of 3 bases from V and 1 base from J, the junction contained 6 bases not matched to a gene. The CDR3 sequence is CASSLTGLAFQETQYF. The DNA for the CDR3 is TGTGCCAGCAGCTTGACTGGACTAGCGTTCCAAGAGACCCAGTACTTC.

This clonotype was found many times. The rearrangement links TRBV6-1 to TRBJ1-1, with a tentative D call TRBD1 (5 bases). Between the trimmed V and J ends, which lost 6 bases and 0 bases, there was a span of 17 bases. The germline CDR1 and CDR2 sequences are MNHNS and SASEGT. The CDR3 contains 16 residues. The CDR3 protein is CASSALTRGLNTEAFF. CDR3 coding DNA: TGTGCCAGCAGCGCACTGACGAGGGGCTTGAACACTGAAGCTTTCTTT.

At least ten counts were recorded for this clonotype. The CDR3 here is CATKTSGRVSTDTQYF. CDR3 nucleotide sequence: TGCGCCACTAAGACTAGCGGGAGGGTGAGCACAGATACGCAGTATTTT. J is TRBJ2-3 and V is TRBV10-2; TRBD2 matches at 14 bases. Trimming took 10 bases from V and 0 from J; bases not matched to a gene: 6. The length of the CDR3 is 16 residues. Germline loops: CDR1 WSHSY, CDR2 SAAADI.